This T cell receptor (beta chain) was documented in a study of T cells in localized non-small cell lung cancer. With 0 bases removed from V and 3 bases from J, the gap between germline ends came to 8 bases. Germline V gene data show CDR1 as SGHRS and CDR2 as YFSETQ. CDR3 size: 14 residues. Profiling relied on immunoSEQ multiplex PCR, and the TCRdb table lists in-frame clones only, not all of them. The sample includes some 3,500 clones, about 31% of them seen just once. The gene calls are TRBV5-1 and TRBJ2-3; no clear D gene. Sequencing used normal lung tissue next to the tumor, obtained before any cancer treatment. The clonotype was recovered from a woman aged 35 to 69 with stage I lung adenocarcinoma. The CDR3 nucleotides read TGCGCCAGCAGCTTGGTAAGGGTGACAGATACGCAGTATTTT. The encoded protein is CASSLVRVTDTQYF.